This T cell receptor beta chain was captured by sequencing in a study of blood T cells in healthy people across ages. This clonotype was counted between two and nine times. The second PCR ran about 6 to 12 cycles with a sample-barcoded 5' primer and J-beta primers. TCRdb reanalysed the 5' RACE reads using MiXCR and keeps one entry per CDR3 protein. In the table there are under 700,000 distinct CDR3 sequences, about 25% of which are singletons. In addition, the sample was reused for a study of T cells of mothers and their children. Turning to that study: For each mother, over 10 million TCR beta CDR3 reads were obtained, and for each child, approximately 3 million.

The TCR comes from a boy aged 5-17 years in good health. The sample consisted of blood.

The DNA for the CDR3 is TGCGCCAGCAGCTTGGCGACCGGACCCCTCGCAGATACGCAGTATTTT. Protein: CASSLATGPLADTQYF. The chain employs TRBV5-1 and TRBJ2-3; D is unclear. The CDR3 has 16 amino acids. Germline V gene sequence: CDR1 SGHRS, CDR2 YFSETQ. V was cut by 0 bases and J by 4 bases, with 15 bases left in between.